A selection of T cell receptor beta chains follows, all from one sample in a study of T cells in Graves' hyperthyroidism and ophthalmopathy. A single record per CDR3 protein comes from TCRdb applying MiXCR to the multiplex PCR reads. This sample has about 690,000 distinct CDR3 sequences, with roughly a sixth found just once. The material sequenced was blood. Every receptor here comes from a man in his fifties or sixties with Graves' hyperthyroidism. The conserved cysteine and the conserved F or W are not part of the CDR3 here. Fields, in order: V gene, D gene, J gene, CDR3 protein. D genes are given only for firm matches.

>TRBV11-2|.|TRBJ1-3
ASSLLEGADGNTIY
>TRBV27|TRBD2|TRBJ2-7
ASSPGTSGNHEQY
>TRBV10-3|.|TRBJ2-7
AISEEGQGVGEQY
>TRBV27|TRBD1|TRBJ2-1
ASSPGQGFHNEQF
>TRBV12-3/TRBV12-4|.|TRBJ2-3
ASSPLRVADTQY
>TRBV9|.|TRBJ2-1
ASSVLTAYNEQF
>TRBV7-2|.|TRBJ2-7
ASSLQFSGAYEQY
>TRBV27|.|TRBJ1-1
ASSFGEGYTEAF
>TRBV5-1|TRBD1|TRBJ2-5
ASSLEPTGVQETQY
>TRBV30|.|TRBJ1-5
AWREPGQPQH
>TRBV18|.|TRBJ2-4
ASSPGERDIQD
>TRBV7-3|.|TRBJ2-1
ASSSHSGLNNEQF
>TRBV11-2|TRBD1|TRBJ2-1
ASRHRGLDEQF
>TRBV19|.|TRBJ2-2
ASSIAQGRTGELF
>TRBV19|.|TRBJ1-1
ASREDRPLNTEAF
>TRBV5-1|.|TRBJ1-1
ASSLVSQGAEAF
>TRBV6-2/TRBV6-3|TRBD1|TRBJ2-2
ASTSGRQGAAGELF
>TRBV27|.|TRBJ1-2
ASSPKTAANYGYT
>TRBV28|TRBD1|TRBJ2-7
ASSPLGTGSSQQY